This T cell receptor beta chain was sequenced in a study of TIL therapy for anti-PD-1-resistant metastatic lung cancer. The time point: pre-treatment sample, taken before nivolumab and TIL therapy. Tumor tissue came from excised metastases, mostly pleural nodules or supraclavicular lymph nodes. As regards this clone: Its target is not known.

V was trimmed by 1 base and J by 0 bases, leaving 9 bases between them. In germline, CDR1 is KGHDR, CDR2 SFDVKD. CDR3 size: 16 residues. Study-level findings and limits: TIL cultures after expansion showed higher clonality and lower diversity than baseline tumor (median about 6% vs 30%).

Sequencing used immunoSEQ v3. Profiled with immunoSEQ multiplex PCR; TCRdb holds only in-frame clones, not every one. The sample yields about 95,000 clones, just over 65% seen once. The chain combines TRBV24-1 with TRBJ2-1; D gene unclear. This specimen was tumor tissue, taken at baseline. This clonotype was obtained from a person between 30 and 79 years old with non-small cell lung cancer. The CDR3 here is CATSDFDRSSYNEQFF. Written as DNA, the CDR3 is TGTGCCACCAGTGATTTTGACCGAAGCTCCTACAATGAGCAGTTCTTC.